What follows are 12 T cell receptor beta chains derived from one specimen sequenced in a study of T cells in women clearing cervical HPV infection listed by TCRdb under 2018. Library preparation was by the immunoSEQ multiplex PCR assay. Sourced from immuneACCESS, this table was stored by TCRdb with only in-frame sequences that have V and J called. A share of the clones is absent; for the studies checked, an unresolved V gene accounts for under half, and the remainder has no known explanation. The table for this sample records about 16,000 clones. The ten largest clones take up roughly a tenth of the sample. The sample was blood buffy coat. These receptors were collected from a woman between 18 and 69 years old with a cervical HPV16 infection that either progressed to CIN3+ or cleared (not recorded which).

Concerning this clone itself: The read falls 3 residues short of the CDR3 end, and the missing part is taken from the germline J gene. This sample includes further DNA sequences coding for the same CDR3. This chain uses TRBV19 with TRBJ2-7; 9 bases agree with TRBD1. The CDR3 is 11 residues long. The germline CDR1 and CDR2 sequences are LNHDA and SQIVND (reference sequence). J lost 6 bases, V lost 9 bases, and 3 bases had no gene match. The CDR3 loop is CARQGAGEQYF. The CDR3 DNA, read in part, is TGTGCCAGACAGGGGGCCGGCGAG.

In regard to this clone: From the germline J gene comes the end of the CDR3, since the read stops 3 residues before it. The chain employs TRBV2 and TRBJ1-1; D is undetermined. The V end lost 2 bases, the J end lost 3 bases, and 13 bases lay between the germline ends. Germline V gene data show CDR1 as SNHLY and CDR2 as FYNNEI. This CDR3 is built from 15 residues. The CDR3: CASSERAVTDTEAFF. The CDR3 DNA, read in part, is TGTGCCAGCAGTGAAAGGGCAGTGACGGACACTGAA.

Turning to this clone: The DNA ends 3 residues before the CDR3 does, and the rest of the CDR3 is filled in from the germline J gene. The chain recombines TRBV19 with TRBJ1-2; 9 nucleotides align to TRBD1. This CDR3 is built from 15 residues. Germline assignment: CDR1 LNHDA and CDR2 SQIVND (reference sequence). This chain's CDR3 is CASSPRTGAGYDYTF. The sequenced part of the CDR3 DNA is TGTGCCAGTAGTCCCCGGACAGGGGCCGGATACGAC.

Concerning this clone: The read finishes 3 residues shy of the CDR3 end, and the germline J gene is used to complete it. The chain carries TRBV29-1 and TRBJ1-1; TRBD1 matches at 8 bases. The germline gives CDR1 SQVTM, CDR2 ANQGSEA. This CDR3 contains 14 residues. CDR3 DNA, as far as it was read: TGCAGCGTTGAAGATCCCAGGACAGGGAGGGGG. Its protein product is CSVEDPRTGRG. The whole CDR3 protein is CSVEDPRTGRGAFF.

The chain's CDR3 is CSARGPGLANEQYF. The sequenced CDR3 bases are TGCAGTGCCCGAGGACCGGGACTAGCGAACGAG. The chain joins TRBV20-1 to TRBJ2-7; TRBD2 matches at 10 bases. The CDR3 end falls 3 residues outside the read, so it is completed with the germline J gene. With 6 bases clipped from V and 5 bases from J, the junction kept 10 bases outside the gene matches. The CDR3 spans 14 residues. The germline gives CDR1 DFQATT, CDR2 SNEGSKA (reference sequence).

About this clone itself: The read terminates 3 residues before the CDR3 end, so the remaining end is supplied by the germline J gene. This rearrangement joins TRBV7-2 to TRBJ2-3; D may be TRBD2 (5 bases). The CDR3 runs 15 residues. The germline V and J ends were trimmed by 6 bases and 2 bases, with 15 bases remaining between them. From germline, CDR1 is SGHTA and CDR2 FQGNSA. CDR3 region: CASSRSGYLTDTQYF. The CDR3 DNA, read in part, is TGTGCCAGCAGTCGAAGCGGTTACCTCACAGATACG.

Regarding this clone: The CDR3 end is not reached by the read, which stops 3 residues before it; the germline J gene fills it in. The V gene is TRBV5-1, the J gene TRBJ1-4, with 11 positions matching TRBD1. The J segment lost 8 bases and the V segment lost 0 bases, leaving 15 bases of the junction unmatched. CDR1 is SGHRS, CDR2 YFSETQ, per germline. The CDR3 is 19 amino acids. CDR3 residues: CASSLVIRTGGLRGEKLFF. The covered CDR3 bases are TGCGCCAGCAGCTTGGTTATTCGGACAGGGGGCCTACGGGGGGAAAAA.

Comments on this clone: Read data end 3 residues before the CDR3 end; the end is taken from the germline J gene. The chain couples TRBV10-3 to TRBJ2-1, with TRBD1 identical over 7 bases. CDR3 length equals 12 residues. The germline CDR1 and CDR2 sequences are ENHRY and SYGVKD. V dropped 8 bases and J dropped 8; count of bases not matched to a gene: 6. CDR3 sequence: CAISFGTDEQFF. The sequenced part of the CDR3 DNA is TGTGCCATCTCCTTCGGGACAGATGAG.

For this clone: With the read ending 3 residues before the CDR3 end, the germline J gene is used to fill in that end. This chain uses TRBV2 with TRBJ2-3; D tentatively fits TRBD1 or TRBD2 (5 bases each). The germline V gene has CDR1 SNHLY and CDR2 FYNNEI. The CDR3 loop spans 15 amino acids. The V end lost 7 bases, the J end lost 0 bases, and 14 bases lay between the germline ends. The CDR3 bases that were read are TGTGCCAGCATAGGGGAGTCAACTAGCACAGATACG. Its protein product is CASIGESTSTDT. The entire CDR3 reads CASIGESTSTDTQYF.

Concerning this clone itself: The read halts 3 residues ahead of the CDR3 end, with the missing end drawn from the germline J gene. The V and J genes are TRBV12-3 or TRBV12-4 and TRBJ2-7; no reliable D call. CDR3 size: 11 residues. The germline V and J ends were trimmed by 6 bases and 3 bases, with 6 bases remaining between them. The sequenced CDR3 bases are TGTGCCAGCAGACAGTACTACGAG. Protein sequence: CASRQYYE. The whole CDR3 protein is CASRQYYEQYF.

CDR3 bases read: TGTGCCAGCAGTGTTAGACTAGCGGGGGCCACAGATACG. Translated: CASSVRLAGATDT. The whole CDR3 is CASSVRLAGATDTQYF. The V call is TRBV6-1, the J call TRBJ2-3; TRBD2 matches at 12 bases. The read is 3 residues too short to cover the CDR3 end, so that end is filled in from the germline J gene. The CDR3 runs 16 residues. The trim removed 4 bases at V and 2 bases at J, leaving 4 bases unmatched. CDR1 is MNHNS and CDR2 is SASEGT in the germline V gene.

As for this clone: With the read ending 3 residues before the CDR3 end, the germline J gene is used to fill in that end. This rearrangement joins TRBV30 to TRBJ2-3; 14 positions match TRBD2. Germline lookup yields CDR1 GTSNPN and CDR2 SVGIG (reference sequence). The CDR3 runs to 15 residues. The CDR3 protein is CAWSEGLAGVETQYF. Partial CDR3 DNA: TGTGCCTGGAGTGAGGGACTAGCGGGAGTAGAGACG.